The clone carrying this T cell receptor beta chain appeared a single time. What it binds is not known. The data were taken from a study of shared clonotypes between healthy human individuals. Into CD45RA+ naive and CD45RA-negative memory subsets, the CD4+ cells were split. TCRdb's copy holds only in-frame clones and misses some; the assay was immunoSEQ multiplex PCR. Found here are under 650,000 clones, about 96% of them singletons; the top ten hold 0.06%. Study-wide findings and caveats: The four-donor shared clonotypes exceeded non-shared clonotypes in generation probability, with non-shared ones scoring lower.

This CDR3 region has 15 residues. Germline CDR1 and CDR2: SGHAT and FQNNGV. Trimming stripped 6 bases from V and 0 bases from J, with 15 bases between. Sample: naive CD4+ T cells sorted from blood. As for subset: CD45RA+ positively selected. V gene TRBV11-2 combines with J gene TRBJ2-7; either TRBD1 or TRBD2 may supply D (5 bases each). This clonotype originated in a woman aged 25 to 39 in good health. CDR3 sequence reads: CASRYPGRGSYEQYF. CDR3 nucleotide sequence: TGTGCCAGCAGATATCCGGGACGGGGCTCCTACGAGCAGTACTTC.